This record covers a single TCR beta chain. This clonotype was found many times. Its antigen specificity is not known. The input lacks base qualities; no much larger clone sits a single base away. The data are from a study of CD8+CD57+ T cells in acquired aplastic anemia (dated by TCRdb to the late 2010s). Looking at the study overall: Extracted DNA from sorted CD4+ and CD8+ cells averaged about 3 ug, ranging from 0.2 to 27.4 ug. CD8+CD57+ expansion was defined as frequency above the mean frequency observed in healthy subjects. General conclusions and limits of the study: Patients and healthy controls showed no significant difference in CD8+ Simpson's diversity (P=0.060). Twenty-nine CD8+ CDR3 sequences were found in both patients and controls but appeared to be highly expressed in patients and within the immunodominant clones of the patients.

The germline V end is reduced by 7 bases and the J end by 7 bases; junction bases left unmatched: 6. Taken from cysteine to phenylalanine, the CDR3 has 13 residues. The read is trimmed to its CDR3 DNA, 39 bases read in frame from base 1. The germline V gene (reference sequence) supplies CDR1 LNHDA and CDR2 SQIVND. Expansion of CD8+CD57+ cells had been shown by flow cytometry in the patients chosen for sequencing. All patients had severe acquired aplastic anemia diagnosed by International Study of Aplastic Anemia and Agranulocytosis and Camitta criteria. At the time blood was sampled, none of the patients had received any therapy. The study deep-sequenced TCR repertoires of sorted CD4+ and CD8+ blood T cells from severe aplastic anemia patients and healthy subjects. In the USA, patient enrollment took place under clinicaltrials.gov protocols 00001620, 01623167, 00001397, 00071045, 00081523 and 00961064. Ficoll-Paque density gradient centrifugation was used to isolate peripheral blood mononuclear cells. Before DNA extraction, CD4+ and CD8+ T cells were sorted by FACS or by magnetic beads.

Genomic DNA was used as template for profiling of TCR beta VDJ combinations and CDR3 sequences. An Illumina HiSeq 2000 was used for TCR repertoire sequencing. Under the source paper's analysis protocol: Repertoires were assessed using TRBV/TRBJ rearrangement plots, CDR3 size and DJ length profiles, and Simpson's diversity index. Whichever DNA sequence was most abundant in the deep sequencing data was defined as the immunodominant clone. CDR3 amino acid sequences were checked for sharing across subjects and were also compared against the VDJdb database and published repertoires. TCRdb trimmed the raw reads at Q25, called clones with MiXCR and kept productive beta chains. Records with the same CDR3 protein are collapsed into one entry carrying the most frequent genes and DNA. In this record, the V and J calls reflect TCRdb's handling and not the investigators' own analysis. The sample profile shows hundreds of thousands of distinct CDR3 sequences; 25% to 40% of them were found once. The top ten hold roughly 0.89% of the sample.

This sequence was found in a human donor with aplastic anemia. What was sequenced was sorted CD4+, CD8+, or CD8+CD57+ T cells (not recorded which) from PBMCs. The chain couples TRBV19 to TRBJ1-2, and 10 junction bases match TRBD1. The sequence in DNA is TGTGCCAGTAACACAGGGACAGGGGTTGGCTACACCTTC. Translated, it reads CASNTGTGVGYTF.